This T cell receptor (beta chain) was identified in a study of cytomegalovirus exposure and HLA in healthy donors. This CDR3 has 14 residues. Trimming removed 1 base at V and 6 bases at J, with 9 bases between. From germline, CDR1 is LGHNA and CDR2 YNFKEQ. On this clone itself: As yet, its antigen is unknown.

The PCR made use of 60 Vbeta and 13 Jbeta primers. The assay was immunoSEQ multiplex PCR, and TCRdb's table has in-frame clones only and misses some. Of 180,000 or so clones listed, 76% are singletons. The study's findings and limits: Other equally common chains were less clonally expanded than HLA-associated TCR beta chains, a later analysis showed. It was assumed in the presence/absence analyses that sequencing depth was roughly uniform across donors.

Among the donors, all were healthy bone marrow donors. This chain joins TRBV4-2 and TRBJ2-2, with unresolved D. The receptor was isolated from a man aged 18-30 years in good health and CMV-seronegative. The specimen sequenced was PBMCs. The CDR3 nucleotides are TGTGCCAGCAGCCAAGCACAAGAATCCGGGGAGCTGTTTTTT. It is translated as CASSQAQESGELFF.